The present entry profiles one TCR beta chain with its context. Its target is not known. The sample originates from a study of post-analysis software for immune sequencing data. Trimming left V 2 bases short and J 0 bases short, with 10 bases between. This CDR3 is built from 15 residues. The germline V gene encodes CDR1 SGHKS and CDR2 YYEKEE (reference sequence). Incorporated into the TCR beta cDNA libraries were unique molecular identifiers, which served to reduce PCR and sequencing biases. TCRdb fed the PCR reads into MiXCR, producing one record per CDR3 protein. The top ten hold approximately 4.3% of the sample, which has 820,000 or so distinct CDR3 sequences, roughly 50% seen once. Notes on the study in general: Multiple sclerosis was associated with a significant reduction in normalized Chao1 diversity relative to controls. Patients had higher frequencies than controls of roughly 5 TRBV segments, including TRBV5-6, TRBV5-1 and TRBV20-1.

The sequenced sample consisted of blood. This receptor was taken from a girl under 18 with multiple sclerosis. The chain combines TRBV5-5 with TRBJ2-3; D call uncertain. DNA for the CDR3: TGTGCCAGCAGCTTTAACTCCGGCAGCACAGATACGCAGTATTTT. It codes for CASSFNSGSTDTQYF.